The clone carrying this TCR beta chain was seen a few times. Its antigen is unidentified. The source of the sample is a study of T cells in Graves' hyperthyroidism and ophthalmopathy. Findings and limits, study-wide: Most thyroid clonotypes expanded above 0.001 were also detected in blood.

TCR beta CDR3 regions were amplified from RNA. First-round RT-PCR with HTBI primers amplified the TCR CDR3 region. MiXCR, run by TCRdb on the multiplex PCR reads, gives a single entry per CDR3 protein. The sample has a few hundred thousand distinct CDR3 sequences, approximately 22% seen once. CDR3 length: 15 residues. Germline CDR1 and CDR2: SGHTA and FQGNSA. Trimming took 1 base from V and 2 from J; bases not matched to a gene: 2. This chain joins TRBV7-2 and TRBJ2-7; 10 bases are a match to TRBD2. The specimen sequenced was blood. This sequence originates from a woman in her seventies with Graves' ophthalmopathy. The CDR3 sequence is CASSLVGTSAYEQYF. DNA of the CDR3: TGTGCCAGCAGCTTAGTAGGGACTAGCGCCTACGAGCAGTACTTC.